These T cell receptor beta chains were read from a single sample in a study of T cells expressing NK-cell markers. TCRdb re-called the 5' RACE reads; one entry per CDR3 protein, DNA not given. In total, the table holds more than 120,000 distinct CDR3 sequences. Sequencing was performed on blood T cells: a sorted CD56 or NKG2C T cell subset, CD4+ or CD8+ T cells, or bulk PBMC T cells (not recorded which). These receptor sequences come from a man aged 18-30 years in good health. Both conserved end residues are part of each CDR3.

>TRBJ2-1|TRBV27
CASSFILDNEQFF
>TRBJ2-1|TRBV29-1
CSVEPSGRAGEQFF
>TRBJ2-1|TRBV4-1
CASSQVEASTWGSSYNEQFF
>TRBJ2-7|TRBV5-1
CASKGPVPYEQYF
>TRBJ2-5|TRBV6-5
CASSYSFRGKETQYF
>TRBJ2-7|TRBV29-1
CSVTRTRWEQYF
>TRBJ2-7|TRBV24-1
CATSESGPNYEQYF
>TRBJ2-1|TRBV2
CASYLPGQGVYEQFF
>TRBJ2-1|TRBV6-4
CASSDPSSLEQFF
>TRBJ2-5|TRBV28
CASRTGVTETQYF
>TRBJ2-5|TRBV19
CASRDSQETQYF
>TRBJ2-1|TRBV4-1
CASSGAAGNEQFF
>TRBJ2-2|TRBV4-1
CASSQGPLAGRTGELFF
>TRBJ1-1|TRBV27
CASSPLGESDTEAFF
>TRBJ2-4|TRBV28
CASSLSSAVQNIQYF
>TRBJ2-3|TRBV14
CASQPTGGPPDTQYF
>TRBJ2-1|TRBV20-1
CSAPYPGTSPYNEQFF
>TRBJ2-3|TRBV7-9
CASSLEEGRAGDTQYF
>TRBJ1-2|TRBV29-1
CSVSTGADGSGYTF
>TRBJ2-7|TRBV28
CASSLGTGVSGQYF
>TRBJ1-1|TRBV19
CASSTRRNTEAFF
>TRBJ2-2|TRBV12-5
CASGPRLNTGELFF
>TRBJ1-2|TRBV11-3
CASSRQNYGYTF
>TRBJ2-1|TRBV5-1
CASKTSFNEQFF
>TRBJ2-7|TRBV13
CASLGTDRGSGSYEQYF
>TRBJ2-1|TRBV3-1
CASSLFLGTSGGDGGNEQFF
>TRBJ2-1|TRBV15
CATSRDLGPPLGSYNEQFF
>TRBJ2-7|TRBV7-2
CASSLYGEVRYEQYF
>TRBJ1-1|TRBV7-9
CASRYNTEAFF
>TRBJ1-2|TRBV24-1
CATSPGGAGANYGYTF
>TRBJ2-7|TRBV30
CAWSREGQWIYEQYF
>TRBJ1-5|TRBV13
CASSFRDSNQPQHF
>TRBJ1-1|TRBV9
CASSPTKADTEAFF
>TRBJ2-3|TRBV14
CASSQVGASTDTQYF
>TRBJ2-5|TRBV14
CASSQERRQYF
>TRBJ2-1|TRBV12-3/TRBV12-4
CASSLGDYLNEQFF
>TRBJ2-5|TRBV19
CASTTGLADEGTQYF
>TRBJ1-6|TRBV29-1
CSVPKNPGQNSPLHF
>TRBJ2-3|TRBV7-2
CASSLGFSRDTQYF
>TRBJ2-1|TRBV11-2
CASSKMDPEQFF
>TRBJ2-1|TRBV28
CASSSLGLAGGLSGNEQFF
>TRBJ2-7|TRBV4-3
CASSQDVNWGQGSSYEQYF
>TRBJ1-5|TRBV24-1
CATSDWGAKQPQHF
>TRBJ2-7|TRBV9
CASSVEPETTYYEQYF
>TRBJ1-1|TRBV20-1
CSARDNGVPNTEAFF
>TRBJ2-7|TRBV27
CASSSITRIHEQYF
>TRBJ2-2|TRBV5-1
CASSLLPADNTGELFF
>TRBJ2-1|TRBV11-2
CASSSRRREDSGEQFF
>TRBJ2-1|TRBV19
CASYPTPTSGRGYNEQFF
>TRBJ1-1|TRBV5-1
CASSFRTGTEAFF
>TRBJ2-3|TRBV24-1
CATSDPNRGESTDTQYF
>TRBJ2-5|TRBV19
CASSRLGVQETQYF
>TRBJ2-1|TRBV27
CASLPIQGRVYNEQFF
>TRBJ2-7|TRBV28
CASNSGIYFSYEQYF
>TRBJ2-1|TRBV2
CASNLAGAKNEQFF